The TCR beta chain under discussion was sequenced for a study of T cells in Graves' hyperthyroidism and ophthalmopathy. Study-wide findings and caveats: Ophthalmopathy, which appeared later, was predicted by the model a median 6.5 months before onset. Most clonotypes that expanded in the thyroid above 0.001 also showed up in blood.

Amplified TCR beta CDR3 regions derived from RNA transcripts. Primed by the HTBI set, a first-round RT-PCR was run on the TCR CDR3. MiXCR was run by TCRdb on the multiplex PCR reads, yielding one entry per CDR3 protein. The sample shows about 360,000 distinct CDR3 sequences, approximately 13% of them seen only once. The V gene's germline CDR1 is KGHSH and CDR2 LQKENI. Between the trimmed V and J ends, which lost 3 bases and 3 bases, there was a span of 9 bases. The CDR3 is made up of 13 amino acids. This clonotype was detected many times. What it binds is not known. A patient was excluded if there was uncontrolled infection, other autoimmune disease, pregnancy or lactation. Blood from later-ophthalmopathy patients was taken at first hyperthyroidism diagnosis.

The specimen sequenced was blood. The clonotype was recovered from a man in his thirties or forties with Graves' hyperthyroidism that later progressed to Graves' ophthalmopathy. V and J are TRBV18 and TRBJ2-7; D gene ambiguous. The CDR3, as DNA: TGTGCCAGCTCACCGCAGGATCTCTACGAGCAGTACTTC. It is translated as CASSPQDLYEQYF.